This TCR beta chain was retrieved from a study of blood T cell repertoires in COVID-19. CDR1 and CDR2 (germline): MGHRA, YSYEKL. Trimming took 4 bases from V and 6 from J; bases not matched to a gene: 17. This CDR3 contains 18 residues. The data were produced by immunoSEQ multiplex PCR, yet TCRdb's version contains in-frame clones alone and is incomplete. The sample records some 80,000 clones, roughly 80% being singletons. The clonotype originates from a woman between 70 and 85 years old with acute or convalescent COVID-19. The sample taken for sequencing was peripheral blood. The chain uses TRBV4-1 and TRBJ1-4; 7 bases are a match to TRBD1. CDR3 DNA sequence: TGCGCCAGCAGCCCCGACAGGGTAGCCCACGAAGGTTATGAAAAACTGTTTTTT. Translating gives CASSPDRVAHEGYEKLFF.